This entry is about one TCR beta chain. In the PCR, 60 Vbeta and 13 Jbeta primers were used. Measured with immunoSEQ multiplex PCR; TCRdb has only the in-frame clones, and not every one. Of 150,000 to 200,000 clones listed, roughly four fifths are singletons. This record belongs to a study of cytomegalovirus exposure and HLA in healthy donors. Germline V gives CDR1 SGDLS, CDR2 YYNGEE. The CDR3 covers 15 residues. V dropped 6 bases and J dropped 4 bases, with 16 bases sitting between them. Sequencing was carried out using PBMCs. The source of this sequence is a man younger than 40 in good health and CMV-seronegative. The rearrangement joins TRBV9 to TRBJ2-2; tentative D call: TRBD2 (5 bases). CDR3 coding DNA: TGTGCCAGCACCCCCGGGGATTGGAGCACCGGGGAGCTGTTTTTT. As protein: CASTPGDWSTGELFF.